This TCR beta chain appears in the sequencing data of a study of blood T cell repertoires in COVID-19. Overall study: Sources were T cells, B-cell-depleted T cells, or PBMCs; the material itself was cDNA or gDNA.

This clone was picked up one time. Germline CDR1 is ENHRY and CDR2 is SYGVKD. The CDR3 loop spans 22 amino acids. Trimming took 1 base from V and 1 from J; bases not matched to a gene: 21. Study processing details: Cell counts per sample came from amplifying reference gene primers. Clones were sequenced by immunoSEQ multiplex PCR, and TCRdb holds only the in-frame ones, with some missing. V and J calls and clone size are copied from that table; D and trimming were computed from the DNA. This table holds some 130,000 clones, more than 70% found once. This chain joins TRBV10-3 and TRBJ1-2; 10 bases agree with TRBD1. The clonotype originates from a man between 65 and 85 years old with acute or convalescent COVID-19. The sample was peripheral blood. CDR3 protein: CAISELVRDRGEGRALNYGYTF. CDR3 nucleotides: TGTGCCATCAGTGAGTTAGTGAGGGACAGGGGTGAGGGTAGGGCCCTTAACTATGGCTACACCTTC.